The 11 T cell receptor beta chains below all came from one sample that was sequenced in a study of blood T cell repertoires in COVID-19. Method: immunoSEQ multiplex PCR; TCRdb's copy keeps in-frame clones and lacks some. This table holds 45,000 to 55,000 clones, approximately 82% found once. Sequencing was performed on peripheral blood. The receptors come from a human donor in a cohort sampled during active COVID-19.

V gene TRBV10-3 combines with J gene TRBJ1-5; 7 bases fit TRBD1. Losses at the gene ends were 5 bases for V and 2 bases for J; bases not matched to a gene: 6. The CDR3 has 15 amino acids. CDR1 is ENHRY and CDR2 is SYGVKD in the germline V gene. The CDR3 DNA is TGTGCCATCAGTACGACAGGGATGGGCAATCAGCCCCAGCATTTT. It translates to CAISTTGMGNQPQHF.

Concerning this clone: Other DNA sequences from this sample encode an identical CDR3 as well. This CDR3 is CASSRDSNYGYTF. CDR3 sequence (DNA): TGTGCCAGCAGCCGAGACAGTAACTATGGCTACACCTTC. The V gene is TRBV7-9, the J gene TRBJ1-2; D perhaps matches TRBD1 (5 bases). This CDR3 comprises 13 residues. Trimming pared 5 bases from V and 1 base from J, leaving 8 bases between. Germline V gene sequence: CDR1 SEHNR, CDR2 FQNEAQ (reference sequence).

V and J are TRBV9 and TRBJ2-7, with D possibly being TRBD1 (6 bases). Germline-derived CDR1 and CDR2 are SGDLS and YYNGEE. V gave up 2 bases and J gave up 3 bases, with 15 bases separating them. The CDR3 sequence is 15 residues long. The CDR3 coding sequence is TGTGCCAGCAGCGTTTCGGACAGCTCCTACTACGAGCAGTACTTC. It encodes CASSVSDSSYYEQYF.

This clone has more than one count but fewer than ten. The chain is built from TRBV27 and TRBJ1-1; D call uncertain. V was trimmed by 2 bases and J by 7 bases, leaving 17 bases between them. Germline V lookup: CDR1 MNHEY, CDR2 SMNVEV (reference sequence). CDR3 length: 15 amino acids. CDR3 loop: CASSLQDPGEGEAFF. In nucleotides, the CDR3 is TGTGCCAGCAGTTTACAGGACCCCGGAGAGGGTGAAGCTTTCTTT.

The J gene is TRBJ1-2, the V gene TRBV2; 7 positions agree with TRBD1. Germline assignment: CDR1 SNHLY and CDR2 FYNNEI. The CDR3 runs to 15 residues. V trimming: 1 base; J trimming: 0 bases; junction bases outside the gene matches: 2. CDR3 in DNA: TGTGCCAGCAGTGAAGAGGGGGCCTCTAACTATGGCTACACCTTC. Protein product: CASSEEGASNYGYTF.

The V gene is TRBV7-9, the J gene TRBJ2-2; D gene uncertain. The CDR3 length is 16 residues. Germline values: CDR1 SEHNR, CDR2 FQNEAQ (reference sequence). Between the trimmed V and J ends, which lost 5 bases and 0 bases, there was a span of 13 bases. The DNA of the CDR3 is TGTGCCAGCAGCCCCGAGGTGGCAGCGAACACCGGGGAGCTGTTTTTT. Residues: CASSPEVAANTGELFF.

The chain is built from TRBV6-5 and TRBJ2-5, with TRBD2 matching over 10 bases. V gave up 0 bases and J gave up 5 bases; unmatched junction bases: 3. The CDR3 sequence is 15 residues long. CDR1 is MNHEY, CDR2 SVGAGI, per germline. The CDR3: CASSYSLAGVETQYF. CDR3 DNA sequence: TGTGCCAGCAGTTACTCGCTAGCGGGGGTCGAGACCCAGTACTTC.

The rearrangement uses TRBV24-1 and TRBJ2-7; a possible D gene is TRBD2 (6 bases). Looked up from germline, CDR1 is KGHDR and CDR2 is SFDVKD. This CDR3 region has 15 residues. The V end lost 7 bases, the J end lost 0 bases, and 15 bases lay between the germline ends. The CDR3: CATSDGAGSSYEQYF. The CDR3 DNA reads TGTGCCACCAGCGACGGGGCCGGGAGCTCCTACGAGCAGTACTTC.

This clone was found a few times. The genes are TRBV10-1 and TRBJ2-7; TRBD1 matches 7 bases. J was trimmed by 1 base and V by 3 bases; bases with no gene match: 12. This CDR3 region has 17 residues. Germline lookup yields CDR1 WNHNN and CDR2 SYGVQD (reference sequence). CDR3: CASSDPDPGQPSYEQYF. The CDR3 DNA reads TGCGCCAGCAGTGACCCCGACCCGGGACAGCCTTCCTACGAGCAGTACTTC.

Here the CDR3 reads CASSARTSGGAGYEQYF. CDR3 DNA sequence: TGTGCCAGCAGCGCGAGGACTAGCGGGGGGGCCGGGTACGAGCAGTACTTC. V and J are TRBV7-2 and TRBJ2-7; 15 nucleotides line up with TRBD2. The CDR3 loop spans 17 amino acids. Germline CDR1 reads SGHTA; CDR2 reads FQGNSA. J was trimmed by 4 bases and V by 5 bases; bases with no gene match: 9.

V usage is TRBV5-6 and J usage is TRBJ2-2; TRBD1 might be the D (5 bases). The CDR3 is 14 residues long. Trimming pared 7 bases from V and 2 bases from J, leaving 12 bases between. Germline V gene lookup returns CDR1 SGHDT and CDR2 YYEEEE. CDR3 residues: CASGTDINTGELFF. Written as DNA, the CDR3 is TGTGCCAGCGGAACGGACATCAACACCGGGGAGCTGTTTTTT.